This TCR delta chain was profiled in a study of gamma-delta chains in newborns, infants, children. Overall study: Innate gammadelta T cells reportedly expand polyclonally right after birth, driven by microbial exposure, per the title.

This CDR3 is 17 amino acids long. The V gene's germline CDR1 is GEAIGNYY and CDR2 EKD. V lost 1 base to trimming and J lost 0 bases, with 14 bases between them. The sample holds a few counts of this clone. Given a far larger clone just one base away, this is likely a sequencing read error. Other DNA sequences in the same sample also yield this CDR3. TCRdb used CATT to re-call clones from the reads. The sample carries roughly 5,000 delta-chain clones, under 5% recorded once. The chain is built from TRDV2 and TRDJ2; a weak D match, TRDD3 (6 bases). The TCR originated in a child who was a newborn, infant or young child, either healthy, febrile or measles-vaccinated (not recorded which). The specimen sequenced was blood. The CDR3 reads CACDTVQGGALTAQLFF. The CDR3 DNA is TGTGCCTGTGACACTGTACAAGGGGGAGCTTTGACAGCACAACTCTTCTTT.